These 27 T cell receptor beta chains originate from one sample sequenced in a study of CD4 T cells in relation to SARS-CoV-2 and coronaviruses (dated by TCRdb to about 2021). Libraries were made using the immunoSEQ multiplex PCR assay. TCRdb holds this immuneACCESS table with in-frame rearrangements only. Some clones are missing; in checked studies, unresolved V genes explain under half, and the rest has no known cause. Recorded for this sample are fewer than 25,000 clones; around 80% of them occurred a single time. The ten largest clones represent roughly a quarter of the sample. CD4+ T cells from unexposed donors were collected before the COVID-19 pandemic (2011-2018). The EasySep CD4+ T cell isolation kit was used to isolate CD4+ T cells once the cultures had run for approximately ten days. Their recognized antigens are unknown. Sequencing input: CD4+ T cells from PBMCs, cultured in vitro. The receptors come from a human donor in good health.

The CDR3 sequence is CAISPGTGRTGELFF. CDR3 sequence (DNA): TGTGCCATCAGCCCCGGGACAGGGAGAACCGGGGAGCTGTTTTTT. This rearrangement joins TRBV10-3 to TRBJ2-2; TRBD1 agrees at 9 bases. This CDR3 comprises 15 residues. J lost 5 bases, V lost 6 bases, and 7 bases had no gene match. Germline CDR1 and CDR2: ENHRY and SYGVKD.

The V call is TRBV11-2, the J call TRBJ2-7; either TRBD1 or TRBD2 may fit D (5 bases each). Germline-derived CDR1 and CDR2 are SGHAT and FQNNGV. V was cut by 3 bases and J by 2 bases, with 14 bases left in between. CDR3 size: 15 residues. DNA for the CDR3: TGTGCCAGCAGCTTGTTCGGGGTAGGGGCCTACGAGCAGTACTTC. Protein sequence: CASSLFGVGAYEQYF.

The rearrangement joins TRBV30 to TRBJ2-7, with 7 nucleotides matching TRBD1. CDR1 GTSNPN and CDR2 SVGIG come from the germline V gene (reference sequence). CDR3 length: 12 residues. After removal of 4 bases from V and 2 bases from J, the junction contained 2 bases not matched to a gene. The CDR3 bases are TGTGCCTGGACGGGACAGCCCTACGAGCAGTACTTC. It translates to CAWTGQPYEQYF.

The table lists this clone with a count of one. The V gene is TRBV6-5, the J gene TRBJ2-1; 8 bases are a match to TRBD2. Germline V gene data show CDR1 as MNHEY and CDR2 as SVGAGI. V trimming: 6 bases; J trimming: 8 bases; junction bases outside the gene matches: 6. The CDR3 is made up of 13 amino acids. This chain's CDR3 is CASSRGTSYEQFF. In DNA form, the CDR3 reads TGTGCCAGCAGCCGTGGGACTAGTTATGAGCAGTTCTTC.

The chain carries TRBV12-3 or TRBV12-4 and TRBJ2-1; D not certain. V shed 5 bases and J shed 6 bases, with 8 bases lying between them. This CDR3 has 12 amino acids. CDR3 DNA: TGTGCCAGCAGTCTAAATAGCAATGAGCAGTTCTTC. Amino acids: CASSLNSNEQFF.

The J gene is TRBJ2-4, the V gene TRBV2; 8 nucleotides agree with TRBD2. Per the germline V gene, CDR1 is SNHLY and CDR2 is FYNNEI. V lost 6 bases, J lost 0 bases, and 7 bases stayed unmatched. The CDR3 has 16 residues. The CDR3 is CASRPGLAVAKNIQYF. The CDR3 DNA follows: TGTGCCAGCAGACCCGGACTAGCTGTAGCCAAAAACATTCAGTACTTC.

The V and J genes are TRBV5-1 and TRBJ2-7; 9 bases fit TRBD1. The CDR3 is 14 residues long. Germline V gene sequence: CDR1 SGHRS, CDR2 YFSETQ. Unmatched junction bases numbered 8, after V lost 5 bases and J lost 5 bases. The DNA for the CDR3 is TGCGCCAGCAGAACCGGGACAGGGTATCACGAGCAGTACTTC. It codes for CASRTGTGYHEQYF. Using reference TRBV5-1 and TRBJ2-7 for the parts outside the CDR3, the full variable domain is KAGVTQTPRYLIKTRGQQVTLSCSPISGHRSVSWYQQTPGQGLQFLFEYFSETQRNKGNFPGRFSGRQFSNSRSEMNVSTLELGDSALYLCASRTGTGYHEQYFGPGTRLTVT.

The chain employs TRBV3-1 (or the pseudogene TRBV3-2) and TRBJ1-6; tentative D call: TRBD1 (5 bases). This CDR3 contains 16 residues. Trimming took 4 bases from V and 6 from J, leaving 16 bases between them. CDR1 is LGHDT and CDR2 is YNNKEL in the germline V gene (reference sequence). CDR3 DNA: TGTGCCAGCAGCCCCGTCGGGGGGAGCTCTAATTCACCCCTCCACTTT. Translation: CASSPVGGSSNSPLHF.

The CDR3 here is CASSSPPVGDSEAFF. The DNA of the CDR3 is TGTGCCAGCAGTTCACCGCCAGTCGGAGACAGTGAAGCTTTCTTT. The chain has TRBV6-2 or TRBV6-3 and TRBJ1-1; a possible D gene is TRBD1 (5 bases). Per the germline V gene, CDR1 is MNHEY and CDR2 is SVGEGT. Trimming removed 4 bases from V and 7 bases from J, with 19 bases in between. The CDR3 contains 15 residues.

The rearrangement uses TRBV4-3 and TRBJ1-4, with no clear D. The CDR3 has 17 residues. V was shortened by 0 bases and J by 8 bases, with 19 bases between the two germline ends. Germline CDR1 and CDR2: LGHNA and YSLEER. CDR3 DNA sequence: TGCGCCAGCAGCCAAGACTTTTACCGCCAGAATAAGGAAAAACTGTTTTTT. This codes for CASSQDFYRQNKEKLFF.

The chain couples TRBV2 to TRBJ1-2; D uncertain. The ends were cut back, 1 base at V and 4 bases at J, with 16 bases in the middle. CDR3 length: 16 residues. Germline V CDR1 and CDR2: SNHLY, FYNNEI. The CDR3 loop reads CASSEGLVRPSYGYTF. Written as DNA, the CDR3 is TGTGCCAGCAGTGAAGGGCTTGTTAGACCGAGCTATGGCTACACCTTC.

The chain couples TRBV7-2 to TRBJ2-5; 11 bases fit TRBD2. The germline V gene has CDR1 SGHTA and CDR2 FQGNSA. This CDR3 contains 16 residues. V lost 1 base, J lost 4 bases, and 5 bases stayed unmatched. The CDR3, as DNA: TGTGCCAGCAGCTTAGTTTATAGCGGGGGGGCAGAGACCCAGTACTTC. Amino acids: CASSLVYSGGAETQYF. The full variable domain, with the rest looked up from reference TRBV7-2 and TRBJ2-5, is GAGVSQSPSNKVTEKGKDVELRCDPISGHTALYWYRQSLGQGLEFLIYFQGNSAPDKSGLPSDRFSAERTGGSVSTLTIQRTQQEDSAVYLCASSLVYSGGAETQYFGPGTRLLVL.

V usage is TRBV27 and J usage is TRBJ2-7; D might be TRBD1 or TRBD2, each matching 5 bases. CDR1 MNHEY and CDR2 SMNVEV come from the germline V gene (reference sequence). The CDR3 extends over 13 amino acids. The germline V and J ends were trimmed by 8 bases and 1 base, with 12 bases remaining between them. The chain's CDR3 is CASREGASYEQYF. The CDR3 region has the DNA TGTGCCAGCCGGGAAGGGGCATCCTACGAGCAGTACTTC.

This chain uses TRBV9 with TRBJ2-5; D possibly corresponds to TRBD1 (5 bases). Trimming stripped 0 bases from V and 0 bases from J, with 18 bases between. The V gene's germline CDR1 is SGDLS and CDR2 YYNGEE. There are 18 residues in the CDR3. As DNA, the CDR3 is TGTGCCAGCAGCGTAGGCCTATCAGACAGAACTTACCAAGAGACCCAGTACTTC. Its translation: CASSVGLSDRTYQETQYF.

The chain couples TRBV18 to TRBJ1-1, with TRBD1 matching over 8 bases. This CDR3 has 14 amino acids. The V gene end was trimmed by 5 bases and the J gene end by 1 base; junction bases not matched to a gene: 3. Germline lookup yields CDR1 KGHSH and CDR2 LQKENI. For the CDR3, the DNA is TGTGCCAGCTCAACAGACAGGGGGAACACTGAAGCTTTCTTT. Its translation is CASSTDRGNTEAFF. Based on the CDR3 plus reference TRBV18 and TRBJ1-1, the full variable domain is NAGVMQNPRHLVRRRGQEARLRCSPMKGHSHVYWYRQLPEEGLKFMVYLQKENIIDESGMPKERFSAEFPKEGPSILRIQQVVRGDSAAYFCASSTDRGNTEAFFGQGTRLTVV.

The V call is TRBV7-9, the J call TRBJ2-7; D gene unclear. The germline V gene encodes CDR1 SEHNR and CDR2 FQNEAQ (reference sequence). This CDR3 contains 12 residues. The V end lost 1 base, the J end lost 4 bases, and 5 bases lay between the germline ends. The DNA of the CDR3 is TGTGCCAGCAGCTTAGGCAGGTACGAGCAGTACTTC. This translates into CASSLGRYEQYF.

The chain has TRBV3-1 (or the pseudogene TRBV3-2) and TRBJ1-1, with TRBD1 identical over 7 bases. The CDR3 totals 15 residues. V gave up 1 base and J gave up 3 bases; unmatched junction bases: 5. Germline CDR1 is LGHDT and CDR2 is YNNKEL (reference sequence). The CDR3 is CASSQGQGGDTEAFF. The DNA of the CDR3 is TGTGCCAGCAGCCAAGGACAGGGAGGGGACACTGAAGCTTTCTTT.

The chain is built from TRBV6-9 and TRBJ1-5; D gene unclear. V was trimmed by 0 bases and J by 0 bases, leaving 9 bases between them. From germline, CDR1 is MNHGY and CDR2 SVAAGI. CDR3 length: 16 amino acids. The DNA for the CDR3 is TGTGCCAGCAGTTATTCGAAACATTATAGCAATCAGCCCCAGCATTTT. It yields the protein CASSYSKHYSNQPQHF.

J is TRBJ2-4 and V is TRBV2; 7 bases match TRBD2. This CDR3 spans 12 amino acids. Germline V CDR1 and CDR2: SNHLY, FYNNEI. The V gene end was trimmed by 11 bases and the J gene end by 6 bases; junction bases not matched to a gene: 7. CDR3 amino acids: CACGLEGNIQYF. The CDR3 bases are TGTGCCTGCGGACTAGAGGGAAACATTCAGTACTTC.

With respect to this clone: Sequence at one end of the junction differs from germline and may be a read error. The genes are TRBV28 and TRBJ1-4; the D gene is possibly TRBD1 (5 bases). Per germline, CDR1 MDHEN and CDR2 SYDVKM. The CDR3 has 16 amino acids. This chain's CDR3 is CTSTTSGQGLNEKLFF. The DNA of the CDR3 is TGTACCAGCACCACTTCCGGGCAGGGCCTTAATGAAAAACTGTTTTTT.

The rearrangement links TRBV6-6 to TRBJ1-5; D call uncertain. The V gene's germline CDR1 is MNHNY and CDR2 SVGAGI (reference sequence). The V end was cut by 6 bases, the J end by 0 bases, with 9 bases between. This CDR3 comprises 14 residues. In DNA form, the CDR3 reads TGTGCCAGCAGCCAGCTCTATAGCAATCAGCCCCAGCATTTT. This encodes CASSQLYSNQPQHF.

V usage is TRBV4-1 and J usage is TRBJ1-4; 8 nucleotides line up with TRBD1. Germline V gene lookup returns CDR1 MGHRA and CDR2 YSYEKL. This CDR3 spans 15 amino acids. Trimming at V came to 4 bases and at J to 9 bases, leaving 10 bases not matched to a gene. DNA for the CDR3: TGCGCCAGCAGCCGAGAGACAGGGGATTGGAAAAAACTGTTTTTT. It yields the protein CASSRETGDWKKLFF.

The chain is built from TRBV21-1 and TRBJ2-7. TRBV21-1 is flagged as a pseudogene. The CDR3 runs to 16 residues. CDR3 sequence: CASSKARGELTYEQYF. The CDR3 region has the DNA TGTGCCAGCAGCAAAGCTAGGGGAGAGCTAACCTACGAGCAGTACTTC.

This rearrangement joins TRBV3-1 (or the pseudogene TRBV3-2) to TRBJ2-5, with 11 bases lining up with TRBD2. The CDR3 is 18 amino acids. CDR1 and CDR2 (germline): LGHDT, YNNKEL (reference sequence). V shed 4 bases, J shed 2 bases, and the junction held 12 bases outside the gene matches. The CDR3 region is CASSRQKGTSGRQETQYF. CDR3 DNA sequence: TGTGCCAGCAGCCGCCAAAAGGGGACTAGCGGTCGTCAAGAGACCCAGTACTTC.

The genes are TRBV7-9 and TRBJ1-1; tentatively, D is TRBD1 (5 bases). V shed 4 bases and J shed 1 base, with 16 bases lying between them. The CDR3 sequence is 16 residues long. Looked up from germline, CDR1 is SEHNR and CDR2 is FQNEAQ (reference sequence). This chain's CDR3 is CASSYDAGYSNTEAFF. CDR3 coding DNA: TGTGCCAGCAGCTATGACGCAGGGTACTCGAACACTGAAGCTTTCTTT. The complete variable domain, with remaining parts taken from reference TRBV7-9 and TRBJ1-1, reads DTGVSQNPRHKITKRGQNVTFRCDPISEHNRLYWYRQTLGQGPEFLTYFQNEAQLEKSRLLSDRFSAERPKGSFSTLEIQRTEQGDSAMYLCASSYDAGYSNTEAFFGQGTRLTVV.

The rearrangement joins TRBV27 to TRBJ2-7; perhaps D is TRBD1 or TRBD2 (5 bases each). The CDR3 spans 13 residues. CDR1 is MNHEY, CDR2 SMNVEV, per germline (reference sequence). Trimming pared 4 bases from V and 0 bases from J, leaving 7 bases between. CDR3 amino acids: CASSWDRSYEQYF. CDR3 nucleotide sequence: TGTGCCAGCAGTTGGGACCGCTCCTACGAGCAGTACTTC.

V and J are TRBV20-1 and TRBJ2-7, with 12 nucleotides matching TRBD2. There are 17 residues in the CDR3. The germline V gene has CDR1 DFQATT and CDR2 SNEGSKA (reference sequence). V gave up 3 bases and J gave up 4 bases; unmatched junction bases: 13. CDR3 loop: CSASRPSGRAVPYEQYF. In DNA, the CDR3 is TGCAGTGCTAGTAGGCCTAGCGGGAGGGCAGTTCCATACGAGCAGTACTTC.